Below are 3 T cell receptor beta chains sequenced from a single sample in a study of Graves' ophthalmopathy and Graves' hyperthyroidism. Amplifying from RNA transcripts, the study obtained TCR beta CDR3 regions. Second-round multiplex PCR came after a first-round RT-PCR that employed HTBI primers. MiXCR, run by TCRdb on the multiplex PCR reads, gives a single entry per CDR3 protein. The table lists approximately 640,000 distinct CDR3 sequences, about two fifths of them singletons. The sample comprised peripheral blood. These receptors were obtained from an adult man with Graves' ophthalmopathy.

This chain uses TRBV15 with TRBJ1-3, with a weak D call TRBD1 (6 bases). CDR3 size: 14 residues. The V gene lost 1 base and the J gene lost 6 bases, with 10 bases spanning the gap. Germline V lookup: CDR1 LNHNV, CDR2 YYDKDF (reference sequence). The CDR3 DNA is TGTGCCACCAGCAGAGGAACAGGGACAAACACCATATATTTT. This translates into CATSRGTGTNTIYF. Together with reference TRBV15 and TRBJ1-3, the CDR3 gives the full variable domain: DAMVIQNPRYQVTQFGKPVTLSCSQTLNHNVMYWYQQKSSQAPKLLFHYYDKDFNNEADTPDNFQSRRPNTSFCFLDIRSPGLGDTAMYLCATSRGTGTNTIYFGEGSWLTVV.

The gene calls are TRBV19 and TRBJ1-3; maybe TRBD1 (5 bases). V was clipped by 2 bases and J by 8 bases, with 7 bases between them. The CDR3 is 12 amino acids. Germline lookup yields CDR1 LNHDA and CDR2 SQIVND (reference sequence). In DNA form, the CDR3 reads TGTGCCAGTAGTATACAGGGAGACACCATATATTTT. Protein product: CASSIQGDTIYF.

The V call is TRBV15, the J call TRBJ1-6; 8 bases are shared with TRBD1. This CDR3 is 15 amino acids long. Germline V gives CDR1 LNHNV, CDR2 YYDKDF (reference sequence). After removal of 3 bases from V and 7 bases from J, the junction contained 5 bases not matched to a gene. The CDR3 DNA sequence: TGTGCCACCAGCAGCACAGGGGGTTCGAATTCACCCCTCCACTTT. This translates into CATSSTGGSNSPLHF. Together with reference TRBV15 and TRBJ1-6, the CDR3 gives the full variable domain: DAMVIQNPRYQVTQFGKPVTLSCSQTLNHNVMYWYQQKSSQAPKLLFHYYDKDFNNEADTPDNFQSRRPNTSFCFLDIRSPGLGDTAMYLCATSSTGGSNSPLHFGNGTRLTVT.